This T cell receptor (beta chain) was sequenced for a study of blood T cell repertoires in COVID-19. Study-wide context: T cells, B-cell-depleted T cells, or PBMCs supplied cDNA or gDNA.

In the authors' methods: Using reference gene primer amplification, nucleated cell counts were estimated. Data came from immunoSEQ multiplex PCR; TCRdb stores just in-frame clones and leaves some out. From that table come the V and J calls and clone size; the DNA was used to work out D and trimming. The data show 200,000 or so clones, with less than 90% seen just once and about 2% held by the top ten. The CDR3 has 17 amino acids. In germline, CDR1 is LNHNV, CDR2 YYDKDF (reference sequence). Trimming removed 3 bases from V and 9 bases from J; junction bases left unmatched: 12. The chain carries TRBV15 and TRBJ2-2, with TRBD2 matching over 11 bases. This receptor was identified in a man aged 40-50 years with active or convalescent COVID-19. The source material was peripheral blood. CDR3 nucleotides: TGTGCCACCAGCAGTGGGAACACGGGACTAGCGGTCCGGGAGCTGTTTTTT. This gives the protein CATSSGNTGLAVRELFF.